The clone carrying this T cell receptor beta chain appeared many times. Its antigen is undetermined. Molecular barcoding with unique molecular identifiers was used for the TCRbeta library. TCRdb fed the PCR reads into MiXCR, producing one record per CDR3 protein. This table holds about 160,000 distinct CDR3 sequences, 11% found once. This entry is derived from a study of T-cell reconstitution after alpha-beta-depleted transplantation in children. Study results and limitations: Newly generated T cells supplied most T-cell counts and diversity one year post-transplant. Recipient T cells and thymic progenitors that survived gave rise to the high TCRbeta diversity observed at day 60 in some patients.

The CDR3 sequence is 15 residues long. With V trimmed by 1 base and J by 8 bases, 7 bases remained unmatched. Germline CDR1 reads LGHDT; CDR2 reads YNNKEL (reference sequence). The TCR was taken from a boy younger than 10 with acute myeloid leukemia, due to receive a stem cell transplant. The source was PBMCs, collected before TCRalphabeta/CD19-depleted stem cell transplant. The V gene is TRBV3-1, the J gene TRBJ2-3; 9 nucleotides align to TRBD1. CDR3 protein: CASSQGTGVGGTQYF. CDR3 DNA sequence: TGTGCCAGCAGCCAAGGGACAGGGGTAGGTGGTACGCAGTATTTT.